Following are 7 T cell receptor beta chains from one sample sequenced in a study of T cells in Graves' hyperthyroidism and ophthalmopathy. The investigators amplified TCR beta CDR3 regions from RNA transcripts. Initially, a first-round RT-PCR of the TCR CDR3 employed the HTBI primer set. Using its own MiXCR run on the multiplex PCR reads, TCRdb lists one record per CDR3 protein. The sample lists about 24,000 distinct CDR3 sequences; around 47% were seen once. Input material: blood. Receptors were obtained from a woman in her thirties or forties with Graves' hyperthyroidism that later progressed to Graves' ophthalmopathy.

The chain combines TRBV6-1 with TRBJ1-1; possibly TRBD1 for D (5 bases). CDR3 length: 13 amino acids. The ends were cut back, 5 bases at V and 6 bases at J, with 13 bases in the middle. Looked up from germline, CDR1 is MNHNS and CDR2 is SASEGT. CDR3 sequence reads: CASSKGRAAEAFF. CDR3 DNA sequence: TGTGCCAGCAGTAAGGGACGTGCCGCTGAAGCTTTCTTT.

The J gene is TRBJ1-2, the V gene TRBV2, with D perhaps matching TRBD1 (5 bases). The CDR3 runs to 14 residues. With 3 bases removed from V and 6 bases from J, the gap between germline ends came to 14 bases. Germline CDR1 SNHLY, CDR2 FYNNEI. CDR3 nucleotides: TGTGCCAGCAGTGATGTTGGAGGGGTCCATGGCTACACCTTC. Protein product: CASSDVGGVHGYTF.

This rearrangement joins TRBV24-1 to TRBJ2-7; D possibly corresponds to TRBD2 (6 bases). CDR1 is KGHDR, CDR2 SFDVKD, per germline. V lost 5 bases and J lost 7, with 11 bases in between. This CDR3 region has 12 residues. The chain's CDR3 is CATSVGAGEQYF. The CDR3 DNA reads as TGTGCCACCAGTGTAGGGGCGGGAGAGCAGTACTTC.

This clonotype was recorded many times. The J gene is TRBJ2-2, the V gene TRBV6-6; a weak D match, TRBD2 (6 bases). V dropped 7 bases and J dropped 1 base, with 10 bases sitting between them. Looked up from germline, CDR1 is MNHNY and CDR2 is SVGAGI (reference sequence). CDR3 length: 14 amino acids. CDR3 nucleotides: TGTGCCAGCAAAACTAGCCAGAACACCGGGGAGCTGTTTTTT. Translating it yields CASKTSQNTGELFF.

This clonotype was seen ten or more times. The chain recombines TRBV6-5 with TRBJ2-3, with 12 bases fitting TRBD2. The CDR3 loop spans 15 amino acids. Trimming at V came to 5 bases and at J to 4 bases, leaving 4 bases not matched to a gene. Germline V gene sequence: CDR1 MNHEY, CDR2 SVGAGI. The CDR3 DNA sequence: TGTGCCAGCAGTCCACTAGCGGGAGGACCAGATACGCAGTATTTT. This encodes CASSPLAGGPDTQYF.

This clonotype turned up a few times. This chain links TRBV9 with TRBJ1-6, with D unresolved. CDR3 length: 12 amino acids. Germline V gives CDR1 SGDLS, CDR2 YYNGEE. V was shortened by 7 bases and J by 7 bases, with 9 bases between the two germline ends. CDR3 sequence (DNA): TGTGCCAGCGGCCTGTTAAATTCACCCCTCCACTTT. Protein sequence: CASGLLNSPLHF.

This chain connects TRBV6-5 to TRBJ2-1; D perhaps matches TRBD2 (6 bases). The CDR3 extends over 18 amino acids. V shed 6 bases and J shed 3 bases, with 24 bases lying between them. Germline assignment: CDR1 MNHEY and CDR2 SVGAGI. CDR3 in amino acids: CASSQVGGRLDFYNEQFF. CDR3 nucleotides: TGTGCCAGCAGCCAGGTGGGGGGTCGTCTGGACTTCTACAATGAGCAGTTCTTC.